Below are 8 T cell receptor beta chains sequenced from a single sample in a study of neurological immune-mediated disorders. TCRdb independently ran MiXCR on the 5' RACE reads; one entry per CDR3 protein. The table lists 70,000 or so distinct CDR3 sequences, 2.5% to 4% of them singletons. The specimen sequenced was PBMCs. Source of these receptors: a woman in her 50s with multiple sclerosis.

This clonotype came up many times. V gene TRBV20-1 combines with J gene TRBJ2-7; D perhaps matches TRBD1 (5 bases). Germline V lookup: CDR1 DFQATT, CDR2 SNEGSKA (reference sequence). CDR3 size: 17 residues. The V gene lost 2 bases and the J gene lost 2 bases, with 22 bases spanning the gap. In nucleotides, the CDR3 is TGCAGTGCTAGACGAAGGACAACTAACCAAAGGCCCTACGAGCAGTACTTC. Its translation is CSARRRTTNQRPYEQYF.

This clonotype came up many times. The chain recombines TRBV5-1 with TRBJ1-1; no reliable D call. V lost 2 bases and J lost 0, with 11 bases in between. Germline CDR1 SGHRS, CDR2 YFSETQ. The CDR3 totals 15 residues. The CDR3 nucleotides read TGCGCCAGCAGCTTCGCTATAGGAATGAACACTGAAGCTTTCTTT. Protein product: CASSFAIGMNTEAFF.

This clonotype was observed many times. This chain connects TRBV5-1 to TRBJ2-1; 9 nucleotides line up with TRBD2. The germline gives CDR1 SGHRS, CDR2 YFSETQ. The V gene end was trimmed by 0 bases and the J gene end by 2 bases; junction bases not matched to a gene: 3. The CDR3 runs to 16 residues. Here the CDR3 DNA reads TGCGCCAGCAGCTTGGAGGGCGGGAGGGCCTACAATGAGCAGTTCTTC. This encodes CASSLEGGRAYNEQFF.

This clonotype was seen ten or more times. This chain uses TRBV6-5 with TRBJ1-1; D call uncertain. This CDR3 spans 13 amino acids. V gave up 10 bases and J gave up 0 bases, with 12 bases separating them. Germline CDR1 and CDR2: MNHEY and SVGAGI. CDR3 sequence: CATFGVLNTEAFF. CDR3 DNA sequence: TGTGCCACCTTCGGGGTTTTGAACACTGAAGCTTTCTTT.

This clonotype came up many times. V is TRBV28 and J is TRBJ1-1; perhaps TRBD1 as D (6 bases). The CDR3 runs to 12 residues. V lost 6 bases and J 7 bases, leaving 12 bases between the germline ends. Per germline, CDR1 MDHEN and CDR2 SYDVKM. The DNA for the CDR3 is TGTGCCAGCAGCCCAAGGGGGGGTGAAGCTTTCTTT. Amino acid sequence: CASSPRGGEAFF. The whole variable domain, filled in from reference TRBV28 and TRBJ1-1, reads DVKVTQSSRYLVKRTGEKVFLECVQDMDHENMFWYRQDPGLGLRLIYFSYDVKMKEKGDIPEGYSVSREKKERFSLILESASTNQTSMYLCASSPRGGEAFFGQGTRLTVV.

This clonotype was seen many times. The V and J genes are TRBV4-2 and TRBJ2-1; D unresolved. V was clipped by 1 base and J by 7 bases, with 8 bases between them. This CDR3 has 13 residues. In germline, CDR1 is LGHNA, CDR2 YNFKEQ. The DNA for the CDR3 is TGTGCCAGCAGCCAAGTAACCGTGAATGAGCAGTTCTTC. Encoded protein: CASSQVTVNEQFF.

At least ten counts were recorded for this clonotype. The CDR3: CSARPPPGTGRRLGEETQYF. The CDR3 region has the DNA TGCAGTGCGCGGCCTCCCCCGGGGACAGGGAGGAGGTTAGGTGAAGAGACCCAGTACTTC. The genes are TRBV20-1 and TRBJ2-5; TRBD1 matches at 9 bases. Losses at the gene ends were 6 bases for V and 3 bases for J; bases not matched to a gene: 26. CDR1 and CDR2 from the germline V gene are DFQATT and SNEGSKA (reference sequence). The CDR3 consists of 20 residues.

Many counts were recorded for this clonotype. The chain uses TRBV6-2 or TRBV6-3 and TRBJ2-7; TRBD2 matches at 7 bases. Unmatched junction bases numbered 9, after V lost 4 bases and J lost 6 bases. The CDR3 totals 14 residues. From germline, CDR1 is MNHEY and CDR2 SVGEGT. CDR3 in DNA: TGTGCCAGCAGTTCCCTGGGCGGGAGAGGCGAGCAGTACTTC. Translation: CASSSLGGRGEQYF.